Detailed here is one T cell receptor beta chain. As yet, its antigen is unknown. Study findings and constraints: Tumor memory CD4+ T cell TCR gene usage clustered with blood and lymph node memory CD4+ cells and lymph node naive CD4+ cells.

Deletions cut 4 bases from V and 1 base from J, with 4 bases between. Germline lookup yields CDR1 MDHEN and CDR2 SYDVKM. The CDR3 runs to 13 residues. TCRdb analysed the 5' RACE reads with MiXCR anew, one entry per CDR3 protein. The sample lists under 60,000 distinct CDR3 sequences, 28% occurring once. The origin of this receptor is a female donor with breast cancer. The sample was naive CD4+ T cells sorted from blood. Subset: naive CD4+ T cells, CD4+CD45RA+CD25-. The V call is TRBV28, the J call TRBJ2-2, with no clear D. The CDR3 coding sequence is TGTGCCAGCAGTTACAGGAACACCGGGGAGCTGTTTTTT. This encodes CASSYRNTGELFF.